The 20 T cell receptor beta chains listed next were all sequenced from one sample in a study of CDR3 diversity in severe acne. Each CDR3 protein gets one entry after TCRdb re-called the PCR reads with MiXCR. The sample records about 90,000 distinct CDR3 sequences, 45% to 55% being singletons. Sequencing was performed on blood. All receptors come from a male donor with severe acne vulgaris.

This clonotype was seen many times. V and J are TRBV5-6 and TRBJ2-5; D not resolved. The length of the CDR3 is 16 residues. V was shortened by 1 base and J by 0 bases, with 13 bases between the two germline ends. In germline, CDR1 is SGHDT, CDR2 YYEEEE. The DNA of the CDR3 is TGTGCCAGCAGCTTGTTTCTAGACCAGAACCAAGAGACCCAGTACTTC. The encoded protein is CASSLFLDQNQETQYF.

The chain has TRBV29-1 and TRBJ1-2, with TRBD1 matching 7 bases. V was clipped by 4 bases and J by 4 bases; unmatched bases: 9. The CDR3 extends over 14 amino acids. Germline V gene data show CDR1 as SQVTM and CDR2 as ANQGSEA. CDR3 coding DNA: TGCAGCGTTGGAGGGGGCAGGGAGGCCTATGGCTACACCTTC. Encoded protein: CSVGGGREAYGYTF.

The chain has TRBV24-1 and TRBJ2-3, with 14 bases lining up with TRBD2. CDR1 KGHDR and CDR2 SFDVKD come from the germline V gene. After removal of 8 bases from V and 9 bases from J, the junction contained 3 bases not matched to a gene. The CDR3 has 13 amino acids. This CDR3 reads CATTGLAGGTQYF. In DNA, the CDR3 is TGTGCCACCACCGGACTAGCGGGAGGCACGCAGTATTTT.

In regard to this clonotype: A much larger clone differs by one base, so this may be a read error. The chain carries TRBV10-1 and TRBJ2-7; unclear D gene. CDR1 and CDR2 from the germline V gene are WNHNN and SYGVQD (reference sequence). This CDR3 spans 15 amino acids. The CDR3 here is CASGESKSRHHEQYF. The CDR3, as DNA: TGCGCCAGCGGTGAGTCTAAAAGTCGGCACCACGAGCAGTACTTC.

This clonotype was observed a handful of times. The chain recombines TRBV25-1 with TRBJ2-5, with 7 bases fitting TRBD2. V trimming: 2 bases; J trimming: 5 bases; junction bases outside the gene matches: 8. The CDR3 consists of 15 residues. Germline CDR1 MGHDK, CDR2 SYGVNS. The chain's CDR3 is CASSEPMTSRETQYF. In DNA, the CDR3 is TGTGCCAGCAGTGAACCAATGACTAGCCGGGAGACCCAGTACTTC.

This clonotype was seen once. A clone one base away is much larger, so this may be a read error. The rearrangement joins TRBV9 to TRBJ2-7; 8 nucleotides line up with TRBD2. The CDR3 is 15 amino acids. From germline, CDR1 is SGDLS and CDR2 YYNGEE. This CDR3 is CASNVVELAGYEQYF. For the CDR3, the DNA is TGTGCCAGCAACGTAGTAGAGCTAGCGGGTTACGAGCAGTACTTC.

This chain uses TRBV10-3 with TRBJ2-3; a possible D gene is TRBD2 (6 bases). V was pared by 0 bases and J by 2 bases, with 9 bases between. Germline V gene sequence: CDR1 ENHRY, CDR2 SYGVKD. The CDR3 consists of 15 residues. In DNA form, the CDR3 reads TGTGCCATCAGTGAGTCGGGCGGGATCACAGATACGCAGTATTTT. It is translated as CAISESGGITDTQYF.

In this sample, this clonotype turned up a few times. The CDR3 sequence: CASSERYYGYTF. The CDR3 nucleotides are TGTGCCAGCAGTGAACGGTACTATGGCTACACCTTC. The chain has TRBV6-1 and TRBJ1-2; no definite D call. Germline V gives CDR1 MNHNS, CDR2 SASEGT. V was clipped by 2 bases and J by 3 bases, with 4 bases between them. The CDR3 loop spans 12 amino acids.

The V call is TRBV25-1, the J call TRBJ1-1; the D is unclear. Germline assignment: CDR1 MGHDK and CDR2 SYGVNS. The CDR3 contains 12 residues. V was trimmed by 6 bases and J by 4 bases, leaving 9 bases between them. CDR3 sequence reads: CASSELSTEAFF. CDR3 in DNA: TGTGCCAGCAGCGAGTTAAGCACTGAAGCTTTCTTT.

This chain joins TRBV18 and TRBJ2-3; D uncertain. The CDR3 extends over 15 amino acids. Germline-derived CDR1 and CDR2 are KGHSH and LQKENI. The V end lost 3 bases, the J end lost 3 bases, and 13 bases lay between the germline ends. The CDR3 sequence is CASSPPHLRTDTQYF. For the CDR3, the DNA is TGTGCCAGCTCACCCCCACATCTTAGGACAGATACGCAGTATTTT.

Note on this clonotype: No DNA is shown, since the ends of the CDR3 on it are uncertain; the CDR3 is the one TCRdb lists. The chain links TRBV24-1 to TRBJ2-2; the table's TRBD1 call for D was not verified on the DNA. The CDR3 region is 21 residues in length, termini included. CDR1 is KGHDR, CDR2 SFDVKD, per germline. Here the CDR3 reads CATSGQPRQGALHLRFGELFF.

The sample holds a few counts of this clonotype. This clone may be a read error of a much larger clone one base away. The chain is built from TRBV20-1 and TRBJ2-7, with D tentatively TRBD1 or TRBD2 (5 bases each). There are 14 residues in the CDR3. Trimming removed 4 bases at V and 0 bases at J, with 13 bases between. Germline assignment: CDR1 DFQATT and CDR2 SNEGSKA (reference sequence). The CDR3 reads CSAIRGVGSYEQYV. In nucleotides, the CDR3 is TGCAGTGCTATCCGAGGGGTGGGCTCCTACGAGCAGTACGTC.

J is TRBJ2-7 and V is TRBV20-1; 8 bases match TRBD1. The CDR3 is made up of 13 amino acids. Germline-derived CDR1 and CDR2 are DFQATT and SNEGSKA (reference sequence). With V trimmed by 6 bases and J by 2 bases, 6 bases remained unmatched. This CDR3 reads CSALTGEAYEQYF. The CDR3 DNA is TGCAGTGCCCTGACAGGGGAGGCCTACGAGCAGTACTTC.

The chain is built from TRBV25-1 and TRBJ2-5, with D possibly TRBD2 on 6 matching bases. The CDR3 spans 15 residues. The ends were cut back, 2 bases at V and 0 bases at J, with 10 bases in the middle. CDR1 and CDR2 (germline): MGHDK, SYGVNS. In nucleotides, the CDR3 is TGTGCCAGCAGTGAAGCAGGAGGGTACCAAGAGACCCAGTACTTC. Amino acids: CASSEAGGYQETQYF.

This clonotype was seen more than once but under ten times. The rearrangement links TRBV6-2 or TRBV6-3 to TRBJ2-1; D gene unclear. The CDR3 spans 14 residues. V was cut by 0 bases and J by 0 bases, with 3 bases left in between. Germline CDR1 reads MNHEY; CDR2 reads SVGEGT. The CDR3 bases are TGTGCCAGCAGTTACTCCAGCTCCTACAATGAGCAGTTCTTC. Translation gives CASSYSSSYNEQFF.

This clonotype has ten or more counts. This chain uses TRBV9 with TRBJ1-6; weak D call: TRBD1 (6 bases). This CDR3 comprises 16 residues. The V gene's germline CDR1 is SGDLS and CDR2 YYNGEE. V was pared by 2 bases and J by 5 bases, with 14 bases between. The CDR3 region has the DNA TGTGCCAGCAGCGTGAGGGGGGGGGGCAATAATTCACCCCTCCACTTT. Translating it yields CASSVRGGGNNSPLHF.

Comments on this clonotype: This may be a read error, as it is one base from a much larger clone. The chain uses TRBV7-9 and TRBJ1-4; weak D call: TRBD1 (5 bases). The CDR3 sequence is 14 residues long. In germline, CDR1 is SEHNR, CDR2 FQNEAQ (reference sequence). DNA of the CDR3: TGTGCCAGCAGCTCCACCCAGGGTAATGAAAAACTGCTTTTT. Encoded protein: CASSSTQGNEKLLF.

The chain combines TRBV24-1 with TRBJ1-6; 8 nucleotides agree with TRBD1. In germline, CDR1 is KGHDR, CDR2 SFDVKD. This CDR3 is built from 16 residues. The junction had 3 bases not matched to a gene; V was cut back by 2 bases and J by 4 bases. Here the CDR3 DNA reads TGTGCCACCAGTGATTCCCGGACAGGGTATAATTCACCCCTCCACTTT. Translated: CATSDSRTGYNSPLHF.

This clonotype was counted ten times or more. The chain uses TRBV2 and TRBJ1-2, with TRBD1 identical over 8 bases. The junction had 9 bases not matched to a gene; V was cut back by 4 bases and J by 5 bases. The V gene's germline CDR1 is SNHLY and CDR2 FYNNEI. The CDR3 extends over 15 amino acids. The CDR3: CASSAGGTGGYGYTF. In DNA, the CDR3 is TGTGCCAGCAGTGCAGGAGGCACAGGGGGATATGGCTACACCTTC.

About this clonotype: The junction differs from germline at one of its ends, possibly a read error. The chain couples TRBV19 to TRBJ2-5; TRBD2 might be the D (6 bases). Germline V gives CDR1 LNHDA, CDR2 SQIVND (reference sequence). The CDR3 totals 14 residues. CDR3 sequence: CASSSRTGRKTQYF. The CDR3 nucleotides are TGCGCCAGTAGTTCGCGGACGGGGAGGAAGACCCAGTACTTC.